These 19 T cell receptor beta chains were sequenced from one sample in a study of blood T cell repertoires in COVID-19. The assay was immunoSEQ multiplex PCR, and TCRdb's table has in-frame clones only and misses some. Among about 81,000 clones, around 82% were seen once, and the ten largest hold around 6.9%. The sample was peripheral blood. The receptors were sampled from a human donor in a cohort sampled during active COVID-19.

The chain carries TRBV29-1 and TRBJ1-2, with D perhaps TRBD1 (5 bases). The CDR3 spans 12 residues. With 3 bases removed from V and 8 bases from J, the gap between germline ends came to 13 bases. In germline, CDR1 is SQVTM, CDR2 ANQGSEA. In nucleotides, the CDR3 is TGCAGCGTTGACCCAGGGTTGGGGGGCTACACCTTC. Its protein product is CSVDPGLGGYTF. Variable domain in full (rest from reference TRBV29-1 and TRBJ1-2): SAVISQKPSRDICQRGTSLTIQCQVDSQVTMMFWYRQQPGQSLTLIATANQGSEATYESGFVIDKFPISRPNLTFSTLTVSNMSPEDSSIYLCSVDPGLGGYTFGSGTRLTVV.

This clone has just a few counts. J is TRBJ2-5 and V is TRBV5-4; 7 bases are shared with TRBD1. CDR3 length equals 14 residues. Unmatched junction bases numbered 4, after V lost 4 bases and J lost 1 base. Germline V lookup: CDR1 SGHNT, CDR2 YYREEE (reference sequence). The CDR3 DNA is TGTGCCAGCAGCCCGGGACAGCTCCAAGAGACCCAGTACTTC. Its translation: CASSPGQLQETQYF.

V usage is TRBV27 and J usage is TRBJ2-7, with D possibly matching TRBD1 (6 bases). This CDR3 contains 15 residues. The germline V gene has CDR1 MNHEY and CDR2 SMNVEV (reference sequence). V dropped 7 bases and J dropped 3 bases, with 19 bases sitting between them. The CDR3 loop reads CASTGVGATFYEQYF. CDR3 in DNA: TGTGCCAGCACCGGGGTGGGGGCGACGTTCTACGAGCAGTACTTC.

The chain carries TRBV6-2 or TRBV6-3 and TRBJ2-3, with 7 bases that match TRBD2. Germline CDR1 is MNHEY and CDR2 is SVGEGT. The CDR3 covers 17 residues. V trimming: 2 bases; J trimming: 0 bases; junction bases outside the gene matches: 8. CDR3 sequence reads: CASSYRASGASTDTQYF. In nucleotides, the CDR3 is TGTGCCAGCAGTTACAGGGCTAGCGGTGCTAGCACAGATACGCAGTATTTT.

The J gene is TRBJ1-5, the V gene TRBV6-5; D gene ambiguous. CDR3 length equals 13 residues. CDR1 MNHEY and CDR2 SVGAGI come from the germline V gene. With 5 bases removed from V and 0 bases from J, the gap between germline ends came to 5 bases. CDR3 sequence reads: CASSTYSNQPQHF. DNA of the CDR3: TGTGCCAGCAGTACTTATAGCAATCAGCCCCAGCATTTT.

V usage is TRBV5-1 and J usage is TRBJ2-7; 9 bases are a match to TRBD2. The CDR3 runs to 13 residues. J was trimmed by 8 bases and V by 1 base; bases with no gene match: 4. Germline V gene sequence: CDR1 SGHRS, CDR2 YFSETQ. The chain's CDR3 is CASSLWRGGQQYF. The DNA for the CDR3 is TGCGCCAGCAGCTTGTGGCGGGGGGGCCAGCAGTACTTC.

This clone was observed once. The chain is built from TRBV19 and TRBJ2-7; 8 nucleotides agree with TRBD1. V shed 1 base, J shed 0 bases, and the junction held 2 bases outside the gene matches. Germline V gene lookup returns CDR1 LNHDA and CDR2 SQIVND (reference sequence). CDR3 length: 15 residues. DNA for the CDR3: TGTGCCAGTAGTATAGGGGACAGGCCCTCCTACGAGCAGTACTTC. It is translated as CASSIGDRPSYEQYF.

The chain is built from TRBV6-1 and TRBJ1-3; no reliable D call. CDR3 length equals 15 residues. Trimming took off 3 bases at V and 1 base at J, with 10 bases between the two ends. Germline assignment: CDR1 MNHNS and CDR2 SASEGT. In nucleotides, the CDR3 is TGTGCCAGCAGTGACGGGATGGGGTCTGGAAACACCATATATTTT. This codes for CASSDGMGSGNTIYF.

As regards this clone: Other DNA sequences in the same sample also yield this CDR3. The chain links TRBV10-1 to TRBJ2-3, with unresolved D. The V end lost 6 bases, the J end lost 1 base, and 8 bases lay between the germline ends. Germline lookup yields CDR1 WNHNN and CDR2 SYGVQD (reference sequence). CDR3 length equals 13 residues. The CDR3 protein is CASSETGTDTQYF. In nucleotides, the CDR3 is TGCGCCAGCAGCGAGACTGGCACAGATACGCAGTATTTT.

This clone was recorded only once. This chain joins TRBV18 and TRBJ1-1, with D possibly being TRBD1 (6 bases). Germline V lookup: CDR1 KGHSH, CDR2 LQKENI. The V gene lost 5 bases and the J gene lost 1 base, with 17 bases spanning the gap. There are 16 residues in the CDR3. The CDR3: CASSFLTLRGNTEAFF. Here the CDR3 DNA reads TGTGCCAGCTCATTCTTAACTCTCAGGGGGAACACTGAAGCTTTCTTT.

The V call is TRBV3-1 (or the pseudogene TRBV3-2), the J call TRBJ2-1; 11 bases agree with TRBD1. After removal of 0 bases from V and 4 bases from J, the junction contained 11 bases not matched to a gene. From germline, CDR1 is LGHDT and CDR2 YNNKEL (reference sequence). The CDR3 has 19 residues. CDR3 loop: CASSQDEVFRDRGYNEQFF. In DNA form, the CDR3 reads TGTGCCAGCAGCCAAGATGAGGTTTTTCGGGACAGGGGGTACAATGAGCAGTTCTTC.

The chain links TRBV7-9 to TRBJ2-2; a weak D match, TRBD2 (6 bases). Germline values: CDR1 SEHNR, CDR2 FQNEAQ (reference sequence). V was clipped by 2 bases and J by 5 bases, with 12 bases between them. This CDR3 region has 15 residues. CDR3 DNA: TGTGCCAGCAGCTTATTTTTCCGGGAGACCGGGGAGCTGTTTTTT. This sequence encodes CASSLFFRETGELFF.

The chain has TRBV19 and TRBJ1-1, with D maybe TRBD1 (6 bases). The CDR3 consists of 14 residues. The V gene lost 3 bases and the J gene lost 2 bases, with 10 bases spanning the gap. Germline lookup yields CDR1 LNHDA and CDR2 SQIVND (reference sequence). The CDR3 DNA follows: TGTGCCAGTAGTATCCCGACAGGCAACACTGAAGCTTTCTTT. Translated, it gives CASSIPTGNTEAFF. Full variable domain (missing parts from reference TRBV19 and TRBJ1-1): DGGITQSPKYLFRKEGQNVTLSCEQNLNHDAMYWYRQDPGQGLRLIYYSQIVNDFQKGDIAEGYSVSREKKESFPLTVTSAQKNPTAFYLCASSIPTGNTEAFFGQGTRLTVV.

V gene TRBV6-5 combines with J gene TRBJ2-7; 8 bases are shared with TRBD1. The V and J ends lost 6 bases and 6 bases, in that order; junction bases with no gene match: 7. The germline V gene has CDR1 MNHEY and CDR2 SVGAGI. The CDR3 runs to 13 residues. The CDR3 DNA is TGTGCCAGCAGGGACAGGGAGTTTGGCGAGCAGTACTTC. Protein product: CASRDREFGEQYF.

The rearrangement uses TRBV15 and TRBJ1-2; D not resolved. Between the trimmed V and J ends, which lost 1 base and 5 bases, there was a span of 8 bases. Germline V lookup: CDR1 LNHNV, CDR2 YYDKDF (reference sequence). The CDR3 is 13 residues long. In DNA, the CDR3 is TGTGCCACCAGCAGAGGCACAGAATATGGCTACACCTTC. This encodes CATSRGTEYGYTF.

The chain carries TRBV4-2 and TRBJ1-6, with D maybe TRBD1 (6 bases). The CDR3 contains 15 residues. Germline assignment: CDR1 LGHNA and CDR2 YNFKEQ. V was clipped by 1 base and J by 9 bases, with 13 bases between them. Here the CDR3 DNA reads TGTGCCAGCAGCCAAGCCGGGACAAAGGGTTCACCCCTCCACTTT. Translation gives CASSQAGTKGSPLHF.

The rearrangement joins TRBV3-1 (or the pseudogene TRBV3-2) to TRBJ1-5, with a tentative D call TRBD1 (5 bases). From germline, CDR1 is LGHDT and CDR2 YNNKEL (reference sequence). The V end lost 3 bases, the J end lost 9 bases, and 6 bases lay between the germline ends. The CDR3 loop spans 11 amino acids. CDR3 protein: CASSQGGPQHF. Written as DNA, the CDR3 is TGTGCCAGCAGCCAGGGGGGGCCCCAGCATTTT.

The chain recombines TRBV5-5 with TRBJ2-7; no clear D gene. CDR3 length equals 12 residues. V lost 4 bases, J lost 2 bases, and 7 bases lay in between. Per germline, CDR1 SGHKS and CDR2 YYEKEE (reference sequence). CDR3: CASSQDTYEQYF. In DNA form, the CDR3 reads TGTGCCAGCAGCCAGGATACCTACGAGCAGTACTTC.

The CDR3 DNA is TGTGCCAGTAGACCCGGAGGGGGGGTATCTGGCTACACCTTC. As protein: CASRPGGGVSGYTF. The chain links TRBV19 to TRBJ1-2; possibly TRBD1 for D (6 bases). The CDR3 runs to 14 residues. Germline lookup yields CDR1 LNHDA and CDR2 SQIVND (reference sequence). V lost 6 bases and J lost 7, with 18 bases in between. The variable domain in full, with the rest retrieved from reference TRBV19 and TRBJ1-2, is DGGITQSPKYLFRKEGQNVTLSCEQNLNHDAMYWYRQDPGQGLRLIYYSQIVNDFQKGDIAEGYSVSREKKESFPLTVTSAQKNPTAFYLCASRPGGGVSGYTFGSGTRLTVV.